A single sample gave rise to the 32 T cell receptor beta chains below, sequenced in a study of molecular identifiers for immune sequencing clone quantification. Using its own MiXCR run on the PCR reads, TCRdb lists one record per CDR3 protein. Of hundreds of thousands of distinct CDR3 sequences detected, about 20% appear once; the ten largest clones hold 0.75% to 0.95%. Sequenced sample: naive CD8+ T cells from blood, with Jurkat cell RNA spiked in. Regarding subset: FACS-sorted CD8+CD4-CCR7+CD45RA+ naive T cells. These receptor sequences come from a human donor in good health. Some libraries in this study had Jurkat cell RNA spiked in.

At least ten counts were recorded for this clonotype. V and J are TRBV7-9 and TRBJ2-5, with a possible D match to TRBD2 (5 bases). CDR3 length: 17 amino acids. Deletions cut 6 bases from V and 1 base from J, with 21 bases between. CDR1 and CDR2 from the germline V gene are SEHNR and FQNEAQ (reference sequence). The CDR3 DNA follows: TGTGCCAGCAGGTCCAACCCATTATCGGAGGTCCAAGAGACCCAGTACTTC. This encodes CASRSNPLSEVQETQYF. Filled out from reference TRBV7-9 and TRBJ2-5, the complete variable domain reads DTGVSQNPRHKITKRGQNVTFRCDPISEHNRLYWYRQTLGQGPEFLTYFQNEAQLEKSRLLSDRFSAERPKGSFSTLEIQRTEQGDSAMYLCASRSNPLSEVQETQYFGPGTRLLVL.

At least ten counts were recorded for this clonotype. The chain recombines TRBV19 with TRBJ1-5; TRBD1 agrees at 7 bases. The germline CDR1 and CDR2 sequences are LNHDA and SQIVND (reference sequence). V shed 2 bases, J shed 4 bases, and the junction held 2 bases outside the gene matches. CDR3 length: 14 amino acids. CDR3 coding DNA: TGTGCCAGTAGTATACAGGGGGGGAATCAGCCCCAGCATTTT. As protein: CASSIQGGNQPQHF.

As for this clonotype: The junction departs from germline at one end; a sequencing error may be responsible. The CDR3 here is CASSQAGTGGNSGADVLTF. DNA for the CDR3: TGCGCCAGCAGCCAAGCGGGGACAGGGGGAAACTCTGGGGCCGACGTCCTGACTTTC. V and J are TRBV4-1 and TRBJ2-6; TRBD1 aligns across 11 bases. Germline V gene sequence: CDR1 MGHRA, CDR2 YSYEKL. CDR3 size: 19 residues.

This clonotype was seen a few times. CDR3 residues: CASTPALVWGQETQYF. The DNA of the CDR3 is TGTGCCAGCACCCCCGCATTAGTATGGGGACAAGAGACCCAGTACTTC. V and J are TRBV11-2 and TRBJ2-5; D gene ambiguous. V lost 7 bases, J lost 2 bases, and 20 bases lay in between. In germline, CDR1 is SGHAT, CDR2 FQNNGV. The CDR3 is 16 residues long.

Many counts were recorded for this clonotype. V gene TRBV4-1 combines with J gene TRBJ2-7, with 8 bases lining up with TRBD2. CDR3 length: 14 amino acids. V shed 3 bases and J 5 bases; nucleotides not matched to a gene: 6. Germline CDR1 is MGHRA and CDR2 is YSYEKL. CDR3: CASSQQVGRDEQYF. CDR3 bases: TGCGCCAGCAGCCAGCAGGTCGGGAGGGACGAGCAGTACTTC.

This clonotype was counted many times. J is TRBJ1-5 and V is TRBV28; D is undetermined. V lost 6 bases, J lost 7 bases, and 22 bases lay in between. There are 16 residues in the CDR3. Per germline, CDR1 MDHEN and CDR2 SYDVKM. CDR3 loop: CASSSNRAEARQPQHF. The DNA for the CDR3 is TGTGCCAGCAGCAGCAATAGGGCGGAGGCTCGACAGCCCCAGCATTTT.

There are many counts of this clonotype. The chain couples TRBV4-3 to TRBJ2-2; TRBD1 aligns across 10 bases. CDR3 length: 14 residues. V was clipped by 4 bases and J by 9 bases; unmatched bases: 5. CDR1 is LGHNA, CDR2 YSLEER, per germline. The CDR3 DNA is TGCGCCAGCAGCCCGGACAGGGGGGGCCGGGAGCTGTTTTTT. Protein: CASSPDRGGRELFF.

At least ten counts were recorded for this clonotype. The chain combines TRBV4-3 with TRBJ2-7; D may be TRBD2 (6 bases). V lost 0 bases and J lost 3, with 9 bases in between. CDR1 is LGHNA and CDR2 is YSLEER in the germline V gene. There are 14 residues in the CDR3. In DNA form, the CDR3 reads TGCGCCAGCAGCCAAGATAGCGGACGCTACGAGCAGTACTTC. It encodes CASSQDSGRYEQYF.

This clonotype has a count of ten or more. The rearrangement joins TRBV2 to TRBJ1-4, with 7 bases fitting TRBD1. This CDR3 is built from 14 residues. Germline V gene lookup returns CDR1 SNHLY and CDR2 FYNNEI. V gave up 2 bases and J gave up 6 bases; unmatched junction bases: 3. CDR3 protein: CASSESGTDEKLFF. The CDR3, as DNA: TGTGCCAGCAGTGAAAGCGGGACAGATGAAAAACTGTTTTTT.

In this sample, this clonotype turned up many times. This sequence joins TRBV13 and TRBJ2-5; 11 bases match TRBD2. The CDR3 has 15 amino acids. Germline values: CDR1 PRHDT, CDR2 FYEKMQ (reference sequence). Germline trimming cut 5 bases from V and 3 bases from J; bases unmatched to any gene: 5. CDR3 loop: CASSAPGLAEETQYF. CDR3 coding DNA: TGTGCCAGCAGCGCACCGGGACTAGCGGAAGAGACCCAGTACTTC.

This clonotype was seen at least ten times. The CDR3 bases are TGCGCCAGCAGCTTGTTCGGCGAGGGCACTGAAGCTTTCTTT. Residues: CASSLFGEGTEAFF. V gene TRBV5-1 combines with J gene TRBJ1-1; D is ambiguous. The ends were cut back, 1 base at V and 4 bases at J, with 11 bases in the middle. Germline assignment: CDR1 SGHRS and CDR2 YFSETQ. The CDR3 contains 14 residues.

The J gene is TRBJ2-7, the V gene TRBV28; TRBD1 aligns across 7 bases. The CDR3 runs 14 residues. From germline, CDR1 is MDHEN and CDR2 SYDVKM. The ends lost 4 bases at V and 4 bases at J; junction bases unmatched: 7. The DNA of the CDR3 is TGTGCCAGCAGTTACATACAGGGGCGGTACGAGCAGTACTTC. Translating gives CASSYIQGRYEQYF.

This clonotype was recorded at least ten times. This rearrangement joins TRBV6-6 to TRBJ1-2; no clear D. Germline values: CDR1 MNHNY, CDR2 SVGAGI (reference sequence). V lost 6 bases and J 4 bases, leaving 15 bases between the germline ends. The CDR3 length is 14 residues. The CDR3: CASSPKALAYGYTF. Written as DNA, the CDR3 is TGTGCCAGCAGCCCCAAAGCCCTAGCCTATGGCTACACCTTC.

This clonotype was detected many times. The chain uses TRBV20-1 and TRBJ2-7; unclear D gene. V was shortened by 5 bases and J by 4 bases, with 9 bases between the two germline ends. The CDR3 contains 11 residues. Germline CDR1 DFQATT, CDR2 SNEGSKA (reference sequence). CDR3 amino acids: CSAPWMYEQYF. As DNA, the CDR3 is TGCAGTGCTCCGTGGATGTACGAGCAGTACTTC.

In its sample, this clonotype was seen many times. The CDR3 loop is CASSPVGGGRGEQFF. In nucleotides, the CDR3 is TGTGCCAGCAGTCCAGTTGGGGGGGGCCGGGGTGAGCAGTTCTTC. The rearrangement uses TRBV6-2 or TRBV6-3 and TRBJ2-1, with D perhaps matching TRBD2 (7 bases). Germline V CDR1 and CDR2: MNHEY, SVGEGT. This CDR3 region has 15 residues. V lost 5 bases and J 9 bases, leaving 20 bases between the germline ends.

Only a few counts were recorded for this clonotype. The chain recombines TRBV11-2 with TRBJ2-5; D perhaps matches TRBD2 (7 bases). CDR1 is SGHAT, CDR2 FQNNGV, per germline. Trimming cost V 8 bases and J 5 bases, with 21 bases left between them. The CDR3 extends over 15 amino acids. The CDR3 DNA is TGTGCCAGCCAACAGAGTGGGGGGGGCCTTGAGACCCAGTACTTC. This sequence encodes CASQQSGGGLETQYF.

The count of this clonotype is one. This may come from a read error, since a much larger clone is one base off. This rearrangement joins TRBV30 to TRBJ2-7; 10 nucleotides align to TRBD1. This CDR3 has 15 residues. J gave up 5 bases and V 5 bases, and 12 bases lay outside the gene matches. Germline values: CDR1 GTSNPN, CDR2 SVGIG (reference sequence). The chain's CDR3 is CAWAPGQGSIHEQYF. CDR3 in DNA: TGTGCCTGGGCTCCGGGACAGGGGTCGATCCACGAGCAGTACTTC.

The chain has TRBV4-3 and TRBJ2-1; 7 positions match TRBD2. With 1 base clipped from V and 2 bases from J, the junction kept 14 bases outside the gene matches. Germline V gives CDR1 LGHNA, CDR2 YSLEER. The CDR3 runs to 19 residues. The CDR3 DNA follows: TGCGCCAGCAGCCAAGTGGGGTCTACCGGGACTACCGCCTACAATGAGCAGTTCTTC. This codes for CASSQVGSTGTTAYNEQFF.

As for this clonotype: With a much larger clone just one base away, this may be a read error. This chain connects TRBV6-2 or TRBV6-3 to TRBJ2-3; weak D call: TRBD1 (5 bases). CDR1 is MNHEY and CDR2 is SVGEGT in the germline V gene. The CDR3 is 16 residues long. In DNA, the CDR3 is TGTGCCTGCAGGCAATCAGGGTCCTACTTCACAGATACGCAGTATTTT. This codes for CACRQSGSYFTDTQYF.

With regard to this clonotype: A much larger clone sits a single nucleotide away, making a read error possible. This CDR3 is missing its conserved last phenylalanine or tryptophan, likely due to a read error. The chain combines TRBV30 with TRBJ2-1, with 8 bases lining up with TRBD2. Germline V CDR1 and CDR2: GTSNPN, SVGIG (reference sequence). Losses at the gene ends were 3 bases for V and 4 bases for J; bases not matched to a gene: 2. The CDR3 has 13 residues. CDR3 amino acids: CAWRREGYNEQFL. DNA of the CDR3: TGTGCCTGGAGACGGGAGGGGTACAATGAGCAGTTCCTC.

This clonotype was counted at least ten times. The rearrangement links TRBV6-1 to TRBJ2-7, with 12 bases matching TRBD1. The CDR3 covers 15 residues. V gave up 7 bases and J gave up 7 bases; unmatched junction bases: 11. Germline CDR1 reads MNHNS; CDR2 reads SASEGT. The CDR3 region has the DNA TGTGCCAGCAACACCCGGGGGACAGGGGGCTGGGAGCAGTACTTC. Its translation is CASNTRGTGGWEQYF.

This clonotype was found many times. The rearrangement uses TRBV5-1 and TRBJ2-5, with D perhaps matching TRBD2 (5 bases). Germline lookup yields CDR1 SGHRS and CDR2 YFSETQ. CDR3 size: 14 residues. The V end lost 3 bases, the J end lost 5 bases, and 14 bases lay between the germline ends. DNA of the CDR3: TGCGCCAGCAGCTACGATTCAGGCGGGGAGACCCAGTACTTC. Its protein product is CASSYDSGGETQYF.

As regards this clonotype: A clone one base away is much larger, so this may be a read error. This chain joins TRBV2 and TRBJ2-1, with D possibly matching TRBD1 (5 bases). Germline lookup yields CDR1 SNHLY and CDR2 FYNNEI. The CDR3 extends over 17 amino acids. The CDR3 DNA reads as TGTGTCAGCAGTGAAACTTCTAGGGGTGACTCTTTCTGGGAGCAGTTCTTC. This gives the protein CVSSETSRGDSFWEQFF.

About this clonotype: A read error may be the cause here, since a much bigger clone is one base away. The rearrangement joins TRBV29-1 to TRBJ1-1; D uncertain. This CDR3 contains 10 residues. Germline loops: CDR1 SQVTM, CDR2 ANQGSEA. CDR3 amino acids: CSVAVNEALF. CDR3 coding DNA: TGCAGCGTGGCCGTAAACGAAGCTCTCTTT. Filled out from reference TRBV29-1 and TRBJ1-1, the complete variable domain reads SAVISQKPSRDICQRGTSLTIQCQVDSQVTMMFWYRQQPGQSLTLIATANQGSEATYESGFVIDKFPISRPNLTFSTLTVSNMSPEDSSIYLCSVAVNEALFGQGTRLTVV.

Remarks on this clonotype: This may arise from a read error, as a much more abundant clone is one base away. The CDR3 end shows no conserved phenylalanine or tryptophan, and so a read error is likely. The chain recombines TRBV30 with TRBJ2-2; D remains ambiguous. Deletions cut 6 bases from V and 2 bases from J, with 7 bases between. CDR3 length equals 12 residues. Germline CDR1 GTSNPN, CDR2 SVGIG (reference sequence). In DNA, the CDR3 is TGTGCCTGCCGGCACAACACCGGGGAGCTGTTTTCT. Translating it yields CACRHNTGELFS.

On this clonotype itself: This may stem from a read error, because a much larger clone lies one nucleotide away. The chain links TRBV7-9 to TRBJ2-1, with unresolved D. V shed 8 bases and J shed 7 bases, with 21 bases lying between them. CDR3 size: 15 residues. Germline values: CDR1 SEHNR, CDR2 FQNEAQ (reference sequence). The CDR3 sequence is CASGPPKGEWNEQFF. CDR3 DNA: TGTGCCAGCGGCCCGCCAAAAGGAGAGTGGAATGAGCAGTTCTTC.

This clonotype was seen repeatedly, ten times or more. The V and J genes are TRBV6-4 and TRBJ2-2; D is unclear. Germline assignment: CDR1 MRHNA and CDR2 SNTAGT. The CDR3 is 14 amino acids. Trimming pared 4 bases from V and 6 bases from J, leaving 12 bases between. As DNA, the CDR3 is TGTGCCAGCAGTGCCGGTCCTTACGCCGGGGAGCTGTTTTTT. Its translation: CASSAGPYAGELFF.

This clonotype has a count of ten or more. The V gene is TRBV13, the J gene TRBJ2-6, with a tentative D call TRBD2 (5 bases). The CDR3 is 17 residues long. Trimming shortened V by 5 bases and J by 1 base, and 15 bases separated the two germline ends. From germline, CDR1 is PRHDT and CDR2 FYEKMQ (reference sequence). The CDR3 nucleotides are TGTGCCAGCAGCCCCCCACGAACTAGGTCTGGGGCCAACGTCCTGACTTTC. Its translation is CASSPPRTRSGANVLTF.

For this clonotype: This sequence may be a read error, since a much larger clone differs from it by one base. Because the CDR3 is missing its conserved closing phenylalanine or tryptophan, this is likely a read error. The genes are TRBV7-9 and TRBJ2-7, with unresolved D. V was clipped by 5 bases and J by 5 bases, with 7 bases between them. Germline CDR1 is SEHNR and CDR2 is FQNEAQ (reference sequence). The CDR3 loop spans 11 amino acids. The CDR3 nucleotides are TGTGCCAGCAGCCGAGACCACGAGCAGTACCTC. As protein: CASSRDHEQYL.

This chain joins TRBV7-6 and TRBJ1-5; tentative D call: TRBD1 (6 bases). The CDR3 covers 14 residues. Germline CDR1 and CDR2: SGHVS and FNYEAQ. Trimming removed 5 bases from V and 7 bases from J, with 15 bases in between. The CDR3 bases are TGTGCCAGCAGCCCTCTGGGGGGGCGCCAGCCCCAGCATTTT. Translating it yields CASSPLGGRQPQHF.

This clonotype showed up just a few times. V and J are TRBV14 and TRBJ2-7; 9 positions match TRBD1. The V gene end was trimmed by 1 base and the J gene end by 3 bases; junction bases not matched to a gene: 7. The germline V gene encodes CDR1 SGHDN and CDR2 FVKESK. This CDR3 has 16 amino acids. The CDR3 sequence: CASSQVGDRAFYEQYF. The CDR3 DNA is TGTGCCAGCAGCCAAGTAGGGGACAGGGCTTTCTACGAGCAGTACTTC. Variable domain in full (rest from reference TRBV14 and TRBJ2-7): EAGVTQFPSHSVIEKGQTVTLRCDPISGHDNLYWYRRVMGKEIKFLLHFVKESKQDESGMPNNRFLAERTGGTYSTLKVQPAELEDSGVYFCASSQVGDRAFYEQYFGPGTRLTVT.

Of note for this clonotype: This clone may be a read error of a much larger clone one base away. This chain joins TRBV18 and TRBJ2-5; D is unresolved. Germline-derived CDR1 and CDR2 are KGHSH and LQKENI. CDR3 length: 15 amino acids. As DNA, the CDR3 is TGTGCCGGCTCACCCCCAAACGCGGCCCATGAGACCCAGTACTTC. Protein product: CAGSPPNAAHETQYF.